The 14 T cell receptor beta chains listed next were all sequenced from one sample in a study of T cell repertoires in cytomegalovirus infection. TCRdb re-analysed the reads in MiXCR, keeping a single row per CDR3 protein. The repertoire includes approximately 600,000 distinct CDR3 sequences, 40% of them detected once, and about 48% sits in the top ten. Antigen specificity for these receptors is unknown. Source: cultured PBMCs, taken from culture after CMV antigen stimulation. The receptors shown here come from a human donor in good health (CMV status not recorded). Some clones in this sample may be carry-over from other donors' samples.

The chain has TRBV7-2 and TRBJ2-2, with D hard to call. V was shortened by 6 bases and J by 6 bases, with 14 bases between the two germline ends. Germline V lookup: CDR1 SGHTA, CDR2 FQGNSA. CDR3 length equals 14 residues. For the CDR3, the DNA is TGTGCCAGCAGTCCCCTGGTGGGCGCCGGGGAGCTGTTTTTT. It translates to CASSPLVGAGELFF.

The V gene is TRBV6-2 or TRBV6-3, the J gene TRBJ2-7; no definite D call. Germline V lookup: CDR1 MNHEY, CDR2 SVGEGT. Trimming removed 5 bases from V and 2 bases from J, with 13 bases in between. This CDR3 comprises 14 residues. The CDR3 sequence: CASSRLDVAYEQYF. CDR3 coding DNA: TGTGCCAGCAGTCGGCTGGACGTAGCCTACGAGCAGTACTTC.

The chain carries TRBV28 and TRBJ2-5; TRBD2 might be the D (6 bases). This CDR3 spans 17 amino acids. V was shortened by 3 bases and J by 5 bases, with 22 bases between the two germline ends. Germline CDR1 is MDHEN and CDR2 is SYDVKM. The CDR3 DNA sequence: TGTGCCAGCAGTTTGGGTGGGGGGATTCTTATTTTGGAGACCCAGTACTTC. Encoded protein: CASSLGGGILILETQYF.

This chain uses TRBV2 with TRBJ2-6, with D perhaps matching TRBD1 (6 bases). This CDR3 region has 13 residues. Looked up from germline, CDR1 is SNHLY and CDR2 is FYNNEI. The germline V and J ends were trimmed by 6 bases and 15 bases, with 18 bases remaining between them. The CDR3 loop reads CASRSRDTNPLTF. CDR3 in DNA: TGTGCCAGCAGGAGCCGGGACACCAATCCCCTGACTTTC.

The J gene is TRBJ2-1, the V gene TRBV23-1, with 7 bases fitting TRBD1. TRBV23-1 has ORF status, its function being uncertain. V gave up 6 bases and J gave up 8 bases; unmatched junction bases: 7. There are 13 residues in the CDR3. In DNA form, the CDR3 reads TGCGCCAGCAGCGCCACAGGGGACGATGAGCAGTTCTTC. Amino acids: CASSATGDDEQFF.

The rearrangement links TRBV4-1 to TRBJ2-1, with 8 bases aligning to TRBD2. V trimming: 0 bases; J trimming: 1 base; junction bases outside the gene matches: 11. Germline-derived CDR1 and CDR2 are MGHRA and YSYEKL. The CDR3 has 19 residues. The CDR3 DNA follows: TGCGCCAGCAGCCAAGACCGTCGGGGGGGGAGGAGTTCCTACAATGAGCAGTTCTTC. Translating it yields CASSQDRRGGRSSYNEQFF.

This clonotype came up a few times. The chain is built from TRBV12-3 or TRBV12-4 and TRBJ1-6; 11 bases are shared with TRBD1. The CDR3 loop spans 17 amino acids. Germline trimming cut 6 bases from V and 2 bases from J; bases unmatched to any gene: 6. The CDR3 sequence: CASRRDRGFTYNSPLHF. The CDR3 DNA sequence: TGTGCCAGCAGAAGGGACAGGGGGTTCACCTATAATTCACCCCTCCACTTT.

The chain recombines TRBV5-1 with TRBJ2-2; D might be TRBD1 (5 bases). Trimming shortened V by 6 bases and J by 3 bases, and 18 bases separated the two germline ends. The CDR3 is 16 amino acids. Germline V gene lookup returns CDR1 SGHRS and CDR2 YFSETQ. CDR3 bases: TGCGCCAGCACCCCAGGGTTGGCCTTCGACACCGGGGAGCTGTTTTTT. Translation: CASTPGLAFDTGELFF. Supplemented by reference TRBV5-1 and TRBJ2-2, the full variable domain reads KAGVTQTPRYLIKTRGQQVTLSCSPISGHRSVSWYQQTPGQGLQFLFEYFSETQRNKGNFPGRFSGRQFSNSRSEMNVSTLELGDSALYLCASTPGLAFDTGELFFGEGSRLTVL.

V and J are TRBV27 and TRBJ2-7; D gene ambiguous. The CDR3 covers 14 residues. Germline CDR1 MNHEY, CDR2 SMNVEV (reference sequence). V lost 6 bases to trimming and J lost 3 bases, with 15 bases between them. DNA of the CDR3: TGTGCCAGCAGCCGCCGGGTAGGGATCTACGAGCAGTACTTC. This sequence encodes CASSRRVGIYEQYF.

The chain joins TRBV7-9 to TRBJ2-3; D is possibly TRBD2 (6 bases). The CDR3 covers 13 residues. V lost 9 bases, J lost 6 bases, and 16 bases lay in between. The germline V gene encodes CDR1 SEHNR and CDR2 FQNEAQ (reference sequence). CDR3 loop: CASKLAAGDTQYF. The CDR3 bases are TGTGCCAGTAAACTAGCTGCCGGGGATACGCAGTATTTT.

This clonotype was counted a few times. This chain uses TRBV7-6 with TRBJ2-5; TRBD2 aligns across 9 bases. The CDR3 loop spans 17 amino acids. The V segment lost 2 bases and the J segment 2 bases; nucleotides outside the gene matches: 9. Germline assignment: CDR1 SGHVS and CDR2 FNYEAQ. The CDR3 coding sequence is TGTGCCAGCAGCTTATCCCTCGAGACTAGCGGTCAAGAGACCCAGTACTTC. Translating it yields CASSLSLETSGQETQYF.

This chain connects TRBV6-6 to TRBJ2-5; D assignment may be TRBD1 or TRBD2 (5 bases each). Germline V lookup: CDR1 MNHNY, CDR2 SVGAGI (reference sequence). V gave up 10 bases and J gave up 5 bases, with 14 bases separating them. CDR3 length: 12 amino acids. Written as DNA, the CDR3 is TGTGCCACTGGGGCCCGCGGGGAGACCCAGTACTTC. As protein: CATGARGETQYF.

Only a few counts were recorded for this clonotype. The gene calls are TRBV20-1 and TRBJ2-5, with D perhaps matching TRBD2 (5 bases). Germline CDR1 is DFQATT and CDR2 is SNEGSKA (reference sequence). The V end lost 5 bases, the J end lost 2 bases, and 18 bases lay between the germline ends. The CDR3 has 15 amino acids. The CDR3 loop is CSALLGSGVQETQYF. The CDR3 DNA is TGCAGTGCTCTCCTAGGGAGCGGAGTACAAGAGACCCAGTACTTC.

V and J are TRBV7-6 and TRBJ2-3; 9 nucleotides line up with TRBD2. Germline V gene data show CDR1 as SGHVS and CDR2 as FNYEAQ. This CDR3 contains 14 residues. After removal of 6 bases from V and 6 bases from J, the junction contained 7 bases not matched to a gene. This chain's CDR3 is CASSSGSSPDTQYF. As DNA, the CDR3 is TGTGCCAGCAGTAGCGGGAGCTCCCCGGATACGCAGTATTTT. The complete variable domain, with remaining parts taken from reference TRBV7-6 and TRBJ2-3, reads GAGVSQSPRYKVTKRGQDVALRCDPISGHVSLYWYRQALGQGPEFLTYFNYEAQQDKSGLPNDRFSAERPEGSISTLTIQRTEQRDSAMYRCASSSGSSPDTQYFGPGTRLTVL.